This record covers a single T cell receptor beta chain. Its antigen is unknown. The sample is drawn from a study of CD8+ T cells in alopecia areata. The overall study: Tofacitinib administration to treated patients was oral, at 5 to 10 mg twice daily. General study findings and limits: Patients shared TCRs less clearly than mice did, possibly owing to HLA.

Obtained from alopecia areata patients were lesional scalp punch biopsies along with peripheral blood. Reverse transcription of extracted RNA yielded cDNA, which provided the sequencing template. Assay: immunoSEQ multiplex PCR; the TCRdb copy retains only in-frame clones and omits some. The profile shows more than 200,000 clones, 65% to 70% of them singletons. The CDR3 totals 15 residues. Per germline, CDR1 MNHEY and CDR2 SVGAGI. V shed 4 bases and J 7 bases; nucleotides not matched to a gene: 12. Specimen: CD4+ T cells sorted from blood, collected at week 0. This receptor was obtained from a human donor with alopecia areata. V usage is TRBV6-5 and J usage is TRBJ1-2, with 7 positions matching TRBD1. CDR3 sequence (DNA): TGTGCCAGCAGTTTGATAACCCAGGGGGTTCGTGGCTACACCTTC. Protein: CASSLITQGVRGYTF.